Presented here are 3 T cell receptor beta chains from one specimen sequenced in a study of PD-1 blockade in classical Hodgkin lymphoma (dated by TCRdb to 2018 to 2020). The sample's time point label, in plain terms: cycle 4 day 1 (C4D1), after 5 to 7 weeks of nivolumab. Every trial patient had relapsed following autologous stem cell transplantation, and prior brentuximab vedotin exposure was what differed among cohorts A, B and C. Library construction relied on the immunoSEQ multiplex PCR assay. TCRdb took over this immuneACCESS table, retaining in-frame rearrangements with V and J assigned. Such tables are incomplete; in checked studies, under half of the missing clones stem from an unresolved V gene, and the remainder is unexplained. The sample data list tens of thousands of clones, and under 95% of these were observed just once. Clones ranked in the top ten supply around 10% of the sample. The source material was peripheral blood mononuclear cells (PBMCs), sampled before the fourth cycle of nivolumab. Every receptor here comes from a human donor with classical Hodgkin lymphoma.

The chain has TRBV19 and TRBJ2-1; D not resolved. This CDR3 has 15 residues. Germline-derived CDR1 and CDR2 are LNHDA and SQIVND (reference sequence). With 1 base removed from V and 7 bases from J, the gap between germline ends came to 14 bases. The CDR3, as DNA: TGTGCCAGTAGTATAGCCAGCGCAGGTGGGAATGAGCAGTTCTTC. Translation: CASSIASAGGNEQFF.

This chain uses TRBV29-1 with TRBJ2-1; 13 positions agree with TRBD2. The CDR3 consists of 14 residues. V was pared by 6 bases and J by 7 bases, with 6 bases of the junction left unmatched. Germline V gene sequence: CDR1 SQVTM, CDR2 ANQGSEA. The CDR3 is CSVGGTSGVNEQFF. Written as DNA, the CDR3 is TGCAGCGTGGGGGGGACTAGCGGGGTGAATGAGCAGTTCTTC.

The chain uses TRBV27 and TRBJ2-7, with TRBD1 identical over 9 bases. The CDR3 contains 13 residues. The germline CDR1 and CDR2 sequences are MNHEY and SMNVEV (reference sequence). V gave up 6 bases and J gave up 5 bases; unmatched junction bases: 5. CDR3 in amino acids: CASRVQGAHEQYF. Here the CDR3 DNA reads TGTGCCAGCAGAGTACAGGGGGCTCACGAGCAGTACTTC.